This T cell receptor beta chain was profiled in a study of molecular identifiers for immune sequencing clone quantification. Each library that profiled naive CD8 cells came from roughly 18,000 to 920,000 sorted cells with 10%, 30% or 50% RNA. Sorting defined naive CD8 T cells as CD8+CD4-CCR7+CD45RA+. Germline V CDR1 and CDR2: SNHLY, FYNNEI. This CDR3 comprises 13 residues. The V and J ends lost 1 base and 5 bases respectively, with 5 bases between them. Each CDR3 protein is one row after TCRdb ran MiXCR on the PCR reads. The data show about 630,000 distinct CDR3 sequences, with 25% seen just once and 0.78% held by the top ten.

The receptor was isolated from a human donor in good health. Some libraries in this study had Jurkat cell RNA spiked in. This sequence joins TRBV2 and TRBJ1-4; D call uncertain. Sequencing was done on a sample of naive CD8+ T cells from blood, with Jurkat cell RNA spiked in. This sample's subset: FACS-sorted CD8+CD4-CCR7+CD45RA+ naive T cells. The CDR3: CASSEGGNEKLFF. The CDR3 DNA sequence: TGTGCCAGCAGTGAAGGAGGAAATGAAAAACTGTTTTTT.